A selection of T cell receptor beta chains follows, all from one sample in a study of cytomegalovirus exposure and HLA in healthy donors. Sequenced by immunoSEQ multiplex PCR; TCRdb stores in-frame clones only, minus some. The table shows some 110,000 clones, with about 13% occurring only once. Sequenced material: PBMCs. These receptors came from a man aged 35 to 55 in good health and CMV-seropositive. Both conserved end residues are part of each CDR3. Fields, in order: clone size, V gene, D gene, J gene, CDR3 DNA, CDR3 protein. D genes are given only for firm matches. Not all rows give a size; the values are once, few, many and, for expanded clones, a class.

abundance: -
v_gene: TRBV7-6
d_gene: -
j_gene: TRBJ2-3
CDR3nt: TGTGCCAGCAGCTTAGCTTCCGGGATCACAGATACGCAGTATTTT
CDR3aa: CASSLASGITDTQYF

abundance: -
v_gene: TRBV5-6
d_gene: TRBD2
j_gene: TRBJ2-2
CDR3nt: TGTGCCAGCAGCTTAGCGGGACCCGGGGAGCTGTTTTTT
CDR3aa: CASSLAGPGELFF

abundance: -
v_gene: TRBV29-1
d_gene: -
j_gene: TRBJ2-5
CDR3nt: TGCAGCGGGTTGGCGGCTCAAGAGACCCAGTACTTC
CDR3aa: CSGLAAQETQYF

abundance: -
v_gene: TRBV7-8
d_gene: TRBD1
j_gene: TRBJ2-3
CDR3nt: TGTGCCAGCAGCGGGGGGACAGGGGGTTACCTGAGCACAGATACGCAGTATTTT
CDR3aa: CASSGGTGGYLSTDTQYF

abundance: -
v_gene: TRBV7-9
d_gene: TRBD2
j_gene: TRBJ2-1
CDR3nt: TGTGCCAGCAGCTTAGGCCTTAGAGGGAGGGGTGAGCAGTTCTTC
CDR3aa: CASSLGLRGRGEQFF

abundance: -
v_gene: TRBV2
d_gene: -
j_gene: TRBJ2-7
CDR3nt: TGTGCCACCCCGTTGGCGGATGAGCAGTACTTC
CDR3aa: CATPLADEQYF

abundance: -
v_gene: TRBV5-4
d_gene: -
j_gene: TRBJ1-5
CDR3nt: TGTGCCAGCAGCATGACACCCAATCAGCCCCAGCATTTT
CDR3aa: CASSMTPNQPQHF

abundance: -
v_gene: TRBV27
d_gene: TRBD1
j_gene: TRBJ2-5
CDR3nt: TGTGCCAGCAGTTTATCGGGGACAGGGAAGACCCAGTACTTC
CDR3aa: CASSLSGTGKTQYF

abundance: -
v_gene: TRBV7-2
d_gene: TRBD1
j_gene: TRBJ1-2
CDR3nt: TGTGCCAGCAGTTCCGACAGGGGGCACGGCTACACCTTC
CDR3aa: CASSSDRGHGYTF

abundance: -
v_gene: TRBV19
d_gene: -
j_gene: TRBJ1-1
CDR3nt: TGTGCCAGTAGTATAGTTAGAGGGTCGGGCACTGAAGCTTTCTTT
CDR3aa: CASSIVRGSGTEAFF

abundance: few
v_gene: TRBV28
d_gene: -
j_gene: TRBJ1-1
CDR3nt: TGTGCCAGCAGTTTTATTTTCCATCGGGGGAACACTGAAGCTTTCTTT
CDR3aa: CASSFIFHRGNTEAFF

abundance: -
v_gene: TRBV6-4
d_gene: -
j_gene: TRBJ2-3
CDR3nt: TGTGCCAGCGGAACGACTAGAACAGATACGCAGTATTTT
CDR3aa: CASGTTRTDTQYF

abundance: -
v_gene: TRBV7-9
d_gene: TRBD1
j_gene: TRBJ1-1
CDR3nt: TGTGCCAGCAGCCCGATAAGAGGGGGCAGGACGAACACTGAAGCTTTCTTT
CDR3aa: CASSPIRGGRTNTEAFF

abundance: -
v_gene: TRBV14
d_gene: TRBD2
j_gene: TRBJ2-3
CDR3nt: TGTGCCAGCAGCCCCCCGGGACTAGCATTCCCGACTTTT
CDR3aa: CASSPPGLAFPTF

abundance: many
v_gene: TRBV28
d_gene: TRBD2
j_gene: TRBJ2-3
CDR3nt: TGTGCCAGCAGTTTAGGGAGGGAGGCAGATACGCAGTATTTT
CDR3aa: CASSLGREADTQYF

abundance: few
v_gene: TRBV19
d_gene: -
j_gene: TRBJ1-5
CDR3nt: TGTGCCAGTACCGGTGGGCAGTATAGCAATCAGCCCCAGCATTTT
CDR3aa: CASTGGQYSNQPQHF

abundance: -
v_gene: TRBV7-9
d_gene: -
j_gene: TRBJ1-2
CDR3nt: TGTGCCAGCAGCCCCAACTCTGGCTACACCTTC
CDR3aa: CASSPNSGYTF

abundance: -
v_gene: TRBV5-5
d_gene: -
j_gene: TRBJ1-5
CDR3nt: TGTGCCAGCAGCTTGGGACAGCATAGCAATCAGCCCCAGCATTTT
CDR3aa: CASSLGQHSNQPQHF

abundance: -
v_gene: TRBV4-1
d_gene: -
j_gene: TRBJ1-1
CDR3nt: TGCGCCAGCAGCCAGGCCCCACAGGGAAGGACTGAAGCTTTCTTT
CDR3aa: CASSQAPQGRTEAFF

abundance: few
v_gene: TRBV30
d_gene: -
j_gene: TRBJ2-3
CDR3nt: TGTGCCTGGCAGGGGTTCCACACAGATACGCAGTATTTT
CDR3aa: CAWQGFHTDTQYF

abundance: -
v_gene: TRBV5-1
d_gene: TRBD1
j_gene: TRBJ1-5
CDR3nt: TGCGCCAGCAGCTTGGGAGGGGGCGCAAGGAATCAGCCCCAGCATTTT
CDR3aa: CASSLGGGARNQPQHF

abundance: -
v_gene: TRBV2
d_gene: TRBD1
j_gene: TRBJ2-5
CDR3nt: TGTGCCAGCAGTAGGACAGGGCGGTTAGGTGGAGAGACCCAGTACTTC
CDR3aa: CASSRTGRLGGETQYF

abundance: -
v_gene: TRBV5-4
d_gene: TRBD2
j_gene: TRBJ2-1
CDR3nt: TGTGCCAGCAAAGCGGGAGGTCCTAACAATGAGCAGTTCTTC
CDR3aa: CASKAGGPNNEQFF

abundance: few
v_gene: TRBV25-1
d_gene: TRBD1
j_gene: TRBJ2-7
CDR3nt: TGTGCCAGCCGGGGGACAGGGGTCTACGAGCAGTACTTC
CDR3aa: CASRGTGVYEQYF

abundance: few
v_gene: TRBV10-2
d_gene: -
j_gene: TRBJ2-3
CDR3nt: TGCGCCAGCAGTGTACCGGGATCCTCAGATACGCAGTATTTT
CDR3aa: CASSVPGSSDTQYF

abundance: -
v_gene: TRBV7-3
d_gene: -
j_gene: TRBJ2-3
CDR3nt: TGTGCCAGCAGCCCCCACGCACTAGATACGCAGTATTTT
CDR3aa: CASSPHALDTQYF

abundance: -
v_gene: TRBV4-1
d_gene: -
j_gene: TRBJ2-5
CDR3nt: TGCGCCAGCAGCCAAATCCTAGCGCAAGAGACCCAGTACTTC
CDR3aa: CASSQILAQETQYF

abundance: -
v_gene: TRBV5-6
d_gene: -
j_gene: TRBJ2-7
CDR3nt: TGTGCCAGCAGCCCGGGACACACCTACGAGCAGTACTTC
CDR3aa: CASSPGHTYEQYF

abundance: few
v_gene: TRBV11-2
d_gene: TRBD1
j_gene: TRBJ2-5
CDR3nt: TGTGCCAGCAGCTTAGGGACAGGGGATCGAGAGACCCAGTACTTC
CDR3aa: CASSLGTGDRETQYF

abundance: few
v_gene: TRBV4-3
d_gene: TRBD1
j_gene: TRBJ1-5
CDR3nt: TGCGCCAGCAGCCAAGAACAGGGGTATCAGCCCCAGCATTTT
CDR3aa: CASSQEQGYQPQHF

abundance: few
v_gene: TRBV11-3
d_gene: TRBD2
j_gene: TRBJ2-2
CDR3nt: TGTGCCAGCAGAGCGGGAGGTAGTACCGGGGAGCTGTTTTTT
CDR3aa: CASRAGGSTGELFF

abundance: once
v_gene: TRBV19
d_gene: -
j_gene: TRBJ1-1
CDR3nt: TGTGCCAGTAGTAGCTCAGGGATCACTGAAGCTTTCTTT
CDR3aa: CASSSSGITEAFF

abundance: few
v_gene: TRBV10-3
d_gene: -
j_gene: TRBJ2-7
CDR3nt: TGTGCCATCAGTGAGTCGATTGGGGGCCGGGAGCAGTACTTC
CDR3aa: CAISESIGGREQYF

abundance: few
v_gene: TRBV9
d_gene: TRBD2
j_gene: TRBJ2-1
CDR3nt: TGTGCCAGCAGCCCGAGAGGTCTAGCGGGAGTGGGCAATGAGCAGTTCTTC
CDR3aa: CASSPRGLAGVGNEQFF

abundance: -
v_gene: TRBV16
d_gene: TRBD1
j_gene: TRBJ1-1
CDR3nt: TGTGCCAGCAGCCAATCAGGGACAGGAAACACTGAAGCTTTCTTT
CDR3aa: CASSQSGTGNTEAFF

abundance: few
v_gene: TRBV11-3
d_gene: TRBD1
j_gene: TRBJ2-2
CDR3nt: TGTGCCAGCAGCCCTGGGACAGGGGGGAAGCTGTTTTTT
CDR3aa: CASSPGTGGKLFF

abundance: few
v_gene: TRBV7-9
d_gene: -
j_gene: TRBJ2-1
CDR3nt: TGTGCCAGCAGCTCCACTACGTACAATGAGCAGTTCTTC
CDR3aa: CASSSTTYNEQFF

abundance: -
v_gene: TRBV2
d_gene: -
j_gene: TRBJ1-2
CDR3nt: TGTGCCAGCACCAACTGGTTTGGTGGCTACACCTTC
CDR3aa: CASTNWFGGYTF

abundance: few
v_gene: TRBV7-9
d_gene: TRBD1
j_gene: TRBJ1-2
CDR3nt: TGTGCCAGCAGCCCAACAGGGGGCGGCTATGGCTACACCTTC
CDR3aa: CASSPTGGGYGYTF

abundance: few
v_gene: TRBV29-1
d_gene: -
j_gene: TRBJ2-5
CDR3nt: TGCAGCGTTGAAGATCAGGGCAGTCTACTCCAAGAGACCCAGTACTTC
CDR3aa: CSVEDQGSLLQETQYF

abundance: -
v_gene: TRBV11-2
d_gene: TRBD1
j_gene: TRBJ1-5
CDR3nt: TGTGCCAGCAGCAGAGATTCGGGACAGAATATCCCCCAGCATTTT
CDR3aa: CASSRDSGQNIPQHF

abundance: few
v_gene: TRBV4-1
d_gene: -
j_gene: TRBJ2-5
CDR3nt: TGCGCCAGCAGCCAAGAGGCCAGTGAAGAGACCCAGTACTTC
CDR3aa: CASSQEASEETQYF

abundance: -
v_gene: TRBV7-9
d_gene: TRBD1
j_gene: TRBJ2-5
CDR3nt: TGTGCCAGCAGCTTAGGGACAGGCCAAGAGACCCAGTACTTC
CDR3aa: CASSLGTGQETQYF

abundance: -
v_gene: TRBV6-5
d_gene: -
j_gene: TRBJ2-5
CDR3nt: TGTGCCAGCAGACGGAACGGGGGGCGCGGGGAGACCCAGTACTTC
CDR3aa: CASRRNGGRGETQYF

abundance: -
v_gene: TRBV7-9
d_gene: -
j_gene: TRBJ2-7
CDR3nt: TGTGCCAGCAGCTTAGTCGGGGGCTACGAGCAGTACTTC
CDR3aa: CASSLVGGYEQYF

abundance: few
v_gene: TRBV7-9
d_gene: -
j_gene: TRBJ1-1
CDR3nt: TGTGCCAGCAGCGGGCCTCAAACGAACACTGAAGCTTTCTTT
CDR3aa: CASSGPQTNTEAFF

abundance: few
v_gene: TRBV29-1
d_gene: -
j_gene: TRBJ2-6
CDR3nt: TGCAGCGTTGACGGGGGAACTGGGGCCAACGTCCTGACTTTC
CDR3aa: CSVDGGTGANVLTF

abundance: few
v_gene: TRBV4-1
d_gene: TRBD1
j_gene: TRBJ1-2
CDR3nt: TGCGCCAGCAGACCGACAGGGGTAAACTATGGCTACACCTTC
CDR3aa: CASRPTGVNYGYTF

abundance: -
v_gene: TRBV7-2
d_gene: -
j_gene: TRBJ2-4
CDR3nt: TGTGCCAGCAGCTTAAGCGGCCTAGCCAAAAACATTCAGTACTTC
CDR3aa: CASSLSGLAKNIQYF

abundance: -
v_gene: TRBV2
d_gene: TRBD2
j_gene: TRBJ2-4
CDR3nt: TGTGCCAGCGCGGGACTAGCGGGAGCAGCCAAAAACATTCAGTACTTC
CDR3aa: CASAGLAGAAKNIQYF

abundance: -
v_gene: TRBV27
d_gene: -
j_gene: TRBJ2-7
CDR3nt: TGTGCCAGCAGTTTAAACGGGAGAGCGCGCTACGAGCAGTACTTC
CDR3aa: CASSLNGRARYEQYF

abundance: -
v_gene: TRBV7-9
d_gene: TRBD1
j_gene: TRBJ2-7
CDR3nt: TGTGCCAGCAGCTTAAGCTACGGGACAGGGCGCTACGAGCAGTACTTC
CDR3aa: CASSLSYGTGRYEQYF

abundance: -
v_gene: TRBV12-5
d_gene: -
j_gene: TRBJ1-5
CDR3nt: TGTGCTAGTGGTTTGGGCAACAGGGATCAGCCCCAGCATTTT
CDR3aa: CASGLGNRDQPQHF

abundance: many
v_gene: TRBV9
d_gene: TRBD2
j_gene: TRBJ2-7
CDR3nt: TGTGCCAGCAGCCCGGGACTAGCGGGAAGTTTCTCCTACGAGCAGTACTTC
CDR3aa: CASSPGLAGSFSYEQYF

abundance: few
v_gene: TRBV5-1
d_gene: -
j_gene: TRBJ2-6
CDR3nt: TGCGCCAGCAGCTTGGGGGCAGCCTCTGGGGCCAACGTCCTGACTTTC
CDR3aa: CASSLGAASGANVLTF

abundance: few
v_gene: TRBV10-2
d_gene: -
j_gene: TRBJ1-1
CDR3nt: TGCGCCAGCAGTGGTGGCAGGTTTAATCGCCACACTGAAGCTTTCTTT
CDR3aa: CASSGGRFNRHTEAFF

abundance: -
v_gene: TRBV5-1
d_gene: -
j_gene: TRBJ2-2
CDR3nt: TGCGCCAGCAGCTTGGGTTACATCGGGGAGCTGTTTTTT
CDR3aa: CASSLGYIGELFF